One and the same sample provided the 22 T cell receptor beta chains below, sequenced in a study of T-cell reconstitution after alpha-beta-depleted transplantation in children. Unique molecular identifiers were built into the TCRbeta library. MiXCR, applied by TCRdb to the PCR reads, yields one record per CDR3 protein. The data contain approximately 640,000 distinct CDR3 sequences, approximately 17% of them singletons. Source: PBMCs from the stem cell graft donor, taken from the stem cell graft. The receptors come from a human donor who donated a stem cell graft to a child with acute myeloid leukemia.

This clonotype was seen only a few times. The chain couples TRBV18 to TRBJ1-1; 7 bases match TRBD1. V dropped 3 bases and J dropped 3; count of bases not matched to a gene: 16. The CDR3 contains 18 residues. CDR1 and CDR2 from the germline V gene are KGHSH and LQKENI. In DNA, the CDR3 is TGTGCCAGCTCACCGGAGAGCCCACAGGGGTACGCAGACACTGAAGCTTTCTTT. Residues: CASSPESPQGYADTEAFF.

This clonotype was seen repeatedly, ten times or more. This chain uses TRBV6-1 with TRBJ1-2, with 10 positions matching TRBD1. V was pared by 1 base and J by 6 bases, with 5 bases of the junction left unmatched. The CDR3 is 15 amino acids. Germline CDR1 MNHNS, CDR2 SASEGT. This CDR3 reads CASSEDFGQGDGYTF. The CDR3 DNA reads as TGTGCCAGCAGTGAAGATTTTGGACAGGGGGATGGCTACACCTTC.

V and J are TRBV21-1 and TRBJ2-2; the table gives TRBD1 as D, unverified against the DNA. TRBV21-1 is assigned pseudogene status. The CDR3 runs to 16 residues. The CDR3 region is CASSKLGAANTGELFF. CDR3 nucleotides: TGTGCCAGCAGCAAACTAGGGGCAGCGAACACCGGGGAGCTGTTTTTT.

This clonotype was counted many times. This rearrangement joins TRBV20-1 to TRBJ2-2; D might be TRBD1 (6 bases). CDR3 length: 13 residues. V lost 4 bases and J lost 1, with 7 bases in between. Germline CDR1 reads DFQATT; CDR2 reads SNEGSKA (reference sequence). In nucleotides, the CDR3 is TGCAGTGCTAAGGGACAGAACACCGGGGAGCTGTTTTTT. Its protein product is CSAKGQNTGELFF.

There are a few counts of this clonotype. This rearrangement joins TRBV11-3 to TRBJ1-1; 8 bases align to TRBD1. The V gene's germline CDR1 is SGHNT and CDR2 YENEEA. V trimming: 5 bases; J trimming: 11 bases; junction bases outside the gene matches: 13. The CDR3 contains 14 residues. CDR3 in DNA: TGTGCCAGCAGCAACCGGGACAGGCCCACCGAGGCTTTCTTT. Its translation: CASSNRDRPTEAFF.

This clonotype was counted many times. The V call is TRBV20-1, the J call TRBJ1-5; D is unclear. The CDR3 runs to 12 residues. From germline, CDR1 is DFQATT and CDR2 SNEGSKA (reference sequence). Deletions cut 8 bases from V and 4 bases from J, with 12 bases between. Written as DNA, the CDR3 is TGCAGTAACGGACGGGAGAATCAGCCCCAGCATTTT. This codes for CSNGRENQPQHF.

The V call is TRBV10-3, the J call TRBJ1-2; tentatively, D is TRBD1 (5 bases). The CDR3 consists of 14 residues. Deletions cut 7 bases from V and 3 bases from J, with 15 bases between. CDR1 and CDR2 (germline): ENHRY, SYGVKD. The chain's CDR3 is CAITPEQGYYGYTF. Written as DNA, the CDR3 is TGTGCCATCACCCCCGAGCAGGGTTACTATGGCTACACCTTC.

Worth noting for this clonotype: A clone one base away is much larger, so this may be a read error. The rearrangement joins TRBV12-3 or TRBV12-4 to TRBJ2-1; 7 bases line up with TRBD1. V shed 7 bases and J 9 bases; nucleotides not matched to a gene: 12. The CDR3 is 14 amino acids. CDR3 amino acids: CASTIGQVWSEQFF. The CDR3 nucleotides are TGTGCCAGCACCATCGGACAGGTTTGGAGTGAGCAGTTCTTC.

This clonotype was seen repeatedly, ten times or more. This chain joins TRBV20-1 and TRBJ1-1; D uncertain. The V and J ends lost 5 bases and 0 bases respectively, with 16 bases between them. Germline V CDR1 and CDR2: DFQATT, SNEGSKA (reference sequence). CDR3 length: 15 residues. CDR3 DNA sequence: TGCAGTGCTTCGTGGGGAGGCACCATGAACACTGAAGCTTTCTTT. Residues: CSASWGGTMNTEAFF.

The chain uses TRBV5-1 and TRBJ2-4, with D perhaps TRBD1 or TRBD2 (5 bases each). The length of the CDR3 is 16 residues. The germline gives CDR1 SGHRS, CDR2 YFSETQ. The V gene lost 6 bases and the J gene lost 1 base, with 17 bases spanning the gap. In DNA form, the CDR3 reads TGCGCCAGCACTTTGGGACCCCCTGGGGCCAAAAACATTCAGTACTTC. The encoded protein is CASTLGPPGAKNIQYF.

CDR3 nucleotides: TGTGCCAGCAGCCAATTGACAGGGTCCGCAGATACGCAGTATTTT. This codes for CASSQLTGSADTQYF. The V gene is TRBV3-1, the J gene TRBJ2-3; 7 nucleotides agree with TRBD1. This CDR3 comprises 15 residues. Germline assignment: CDR1 LGHDT and CDR2 YNNKEL (reference sequence). V trimming: 2 bases; J trimming: 4 bases; junction bases outside the gene matches: 6.

This clonotype has at least ten counts. V is TRBV29-1 and J is TRBJ2-7, with D maybe TRBD2 (6 bases). CDR3 length: 11 residues. In germline, CDR1 is SQVTM, CDR2 ANQGSEA. The germline V and J ends were trimmed by 4 bases and 7 bases, with 11 bases remaining between them. The CDR3 nucleotides read TGCAGCGTTGGGAGGGGTGGGGAGCAGTACTTC. Its protein product is CSVGRGGEQYF.

Only a few counts were recorded for this clonotype. The chain employs TRBV7-2 and TRBJ1-1; D perhaps matches TRBD1 (5 bases). The CDR3 spans 16 residues. Trimming left V 1 base short and J 2 bases short, with 14 bases between. CDR1 and CDR2 from the germline V gene are SGHTA and FQGNSA. The CDR3 protein is CASSLELTRANTEAFF. DNA of the CDR3: TGTGCCAGCAGCTTAGAACTGACCAGGGCTAACACTGAAGCTTTCTTT.

The rearrangement joins TRBV5-1 to TRBJ2-5, with 7 bases lining up with TRBD2. The CDR3 is 19 amino acids. The trim removed 4 bases at V and 1 base at J, leaving 19 bases unmatched. Per the germline V gene, CDR1 is SGHRS and CDR2 is YFSETQ. The CDR3 loop is CASSVGGTSSARSQETQYF. The CDR3 DNA sequence: TGCGCCAGCAGCGTGGGGGGGACTTCTTCCGCGAGGTCCCAAGAGACCCAGTACTTC.

This clonotype was seen more than once but under ten times. This chain joins TRBV9 and TRBJ2-1; weak D call: TRBD1 (7 bases). CDR3 length equals 18 residues. Trimming took off 3 bases at V and 7 bases at J, with 26 bases between the two ends. Germline loops: CDR1 SGDLS, CDR2 YYNGEE. For the CDR3, the DNA is TGTGCCAGCAGCGCCCCAAGGGGGCGGGACAGTGCATTAAATGAGCAGTTCTTC. This codes for CASSAPRGRDSALNEQFF.

This clonotype occurred many times. This sequence joins TRBV29-1 and TRBJ2-1; D is tentatively TRBD1 or TRBD2 (6 bases each). The germline V gene has CDR1 SQVTM and CDR2 ANQGSEA. Trimming left V 1 base short and J 8 bases short, with 15 bases between. The CDR3 loop spans 14 amino acids. The DNA of the CDR3 is TGCAGCGTTGAAGGCAGGGGACTGCTCGATGAGCAGTTCTTC. Translation: CSVEGRGLLDEQFF.

The table lists this clonotype with many counts. CDR3 amino acids: CSASGDRGPYEQYF. In DNA, the CDR3 is TGCAGTGCTAGTGGGGACAGGGGCCCCTACGAGCAGTACTTC. The V call is TRBV20-1, the J call TRBJ2-7; 10 bases are a match to TRBD1. Germline assignment: CDR1 DFQATT and CDR2 SNEGSKA (reference sequence). This CDR3 has 14 residues. V lost 3 bases to trimming and J lost 2 bases; unmatched junction nucleotides: 4.

The chain recombines TRBV4-1 with TRBJ1-5; D ambiguous. Trimming stripped 0 bases from V and 0 bases from J, with 15 bases between. The CDR3 contains 18 residues. In germline, CDR1 is MGHRA, CDR2 YSYEKL. CDR3 loop: CASSQDGTLKNSNQPQHF. The CDR3 region has the DNA TGCGCCAGCAGCCAAGACGGCACGCTAAAAAATAGCAATCAGCCCCAGCATTTT.

This clonotype was observed at least ten times. Here the CDR3 reads CAISEPRGTSGYNEQFF. CDR3 sequence (DNA): TGTGCCATCAGTGAGCCACGAGGGACTAGCGGGTACAATGAGCAGTTCTTC. The chain employs TRBV10-3 and TRBJ2-1, with 12 bases matching TRBD2. This CDR3 is 17 amino acids long. CDR1 and CDR2 from the germline V gene are ENHRY and SYGVKD. Losses at the gene ends were 2 bases for V and 4 bases for J; bases not matched to a gene: 6.

This clonotype appeared many times. This CDR3 reads CASSQEGSGYTF. The CDR3 nucleotides are TGTGCCAGCAGCCAAGAGGGATCTGGCTACACCTTC. The rearrangement links TRBV4-2 to TRBJ1-2; D is undetermined. Germline V gives CDR1 LGHNA, CDR2 YNFKEQ. The V end was cut by 0 bases, the J end by 7 bases, with 6 bases between. CDR3 length: 12 residues.

This clonotype showed up just a few times. J is TRBJ2-3 and V is TRBV7-2; 9 nucleotides line up with TRBD2. In germline, CDR1 is SGHTA, CDR2 FQGNSA. The CDR3 has 16 residues. The ends lost 1 base at V and 4 bases at J; junction bases unmatched: 6. CDR3 sequence: CASSLGAGGFADTQYF. The CDR3 region has the DNA TGTGCCAGCAGCTTAGGAGCGGGGGGTTTCGCAGATACGCAGTATTTT.

This clonotype was counted many times. The gene calls are TRBV20-1 and TRBJ2-3, with 7 bases matching TRBD2. CDR3 length: 15 residues. Per germline, CDR1 DFQATT and CDR2 SNEGSKA (reference sequence). The J segment lost 3 bases and the V segment lost 5 bases, leaving 11 bases of the junction unmatched. For the CDR3, the DNA is TGCAGTGCTGCCCGGGGGGACTTGGCGACAGATACGCAGTATTTT. The encoded protein is CSAARGDLATDTQYF.